Below are 25 T cell receptor beta chains sequenced from a single sample in a study of Graves' ophthalmopathy and Graves' hyperthyroidism. As the template, RNA transcripts were used to amplify TCR beta CDR3 regions. First-round RT-PCR employed HTBI primers, with a second-round multiplex PCR after it. TCRdb re-called the multiplex PCR reads through MiXCR, storing one row per CDR3 protein. The table has 350,000 to 400,000 distinct CDR3 sequences, roughly 15% seen once. Sequenced input: peripheral blood. The receptors here all came from a woman between 18 and 29 years old with stable Graves' hyperthyroidism.

The rearrangement uses TRBV5-1 and TRBJ2-2, with a possible D match to TRBD2 (5 bases). The germline V gene encodes CDR1 SGHRS and CDR2 YFSETQ. The CDR3 sequence is 14 residues long. V lost 4 bases, J lost 1 base, and 8 bases lay in between. The CDR3 reads CASSLAENTGELFF. CDR3 bases: TGCGCCAGCAGCCTAGCAGAGAACACCGGGGAGCTGTTTTTT.

The genes are TRBV9 and TRBJ2-2; D possibly corresponds to TRBD1 (5 bases). V gave up 5 bases and J gave up 7 bases, with 15 bases separating them. CDR3 length: 14 amino acids. Germline V CDR1 and CDR2: SGDLS, YYNGEE. CDR3 nucleotide sequence: TGTGCCAGCAGTCAAACTACGACAGACGGGGAGCTGTTTTTT. As protein: CASSQTTTDGELFF.

This chain's CDR3 is CASRPAGGAKSYTF. In DNA, the CDR3 is TGTGCCAGCCGTCCGGCAGGGGGCGCTAAGAGCTACACCTTC. The rearrangement joins TRBV27 to TRBJ1-2; 8 bases fit TRBD1. This CDR3 comprises 14 residues. CDR1 is MNHEY, CDR2 SMNVEV, per germline (reference sequence). V shed 8 bases, J shed 9 bases, and the junction held 14 bases outside the gene matches.

This clonotype was seen at least ten times. The chain carries TRBV6-2 or TRBV6-3 and TRBJ1-1; TRBD1 is a possible D gene (6 bases). Trimming stripped 6 bases from V and 0 bases from J, with 11 bases between. The V gene's germline CDR1 is MNHEY and CDR2 SVGEGT. This CDR3 is 14 amino acids long. CDR3 DNA sequence: TGTGCCAGCAGCGCCAGGACAGTGAACACTGAAGCTTTCTTT. It yields the protein CASSARTVNTEAFF.

This clonotype occurred many times. The chain recombines TRBV12-3 or TRBV12-4 with TRBJ1-1; perhaps TRBD1 as D (6 bases). This CDR3 spans 14 amino acids. Deletions cut 4 bases from V and 6 bases from J, with 15 bases between. CDR3 loop: CASSSTGWGAEAFF. CDR3 bases: TGTGCCAGCAGTTCAACAGGGTGGGGGGCTGAAGCTTTCTTT.

The chain recombines TRBV10-3 with TRBJ2-5, with TRBD1 matching over 8 bases. V lost 6 bases to trimming and J lost 4 bases; unmatched junction nucleotides: 1. The germline V gene has CDR1 ENHRY and CDR2 SYGVKD. The CDR3 consists of 12 residues. CDR3 bases: TGTGCCATCAGCGGACAGGGAGAGACCCAGTACTTC. Its protein is CAISGQGETQYF.

This clonotype has ten or more counts. J is TRBJ1-5 and V is TRBV2; 9 bases are shared with TRBD1. The CDR3 loop spans 17 amino acids. The J segment lost 3 bases and the V segment lost 1 base, leaving 7 bases of the junction unmatched. Germline CDR1 and CDR2: SNHLY and FYNNEI. CDR3 bases: TGTGCCAGCAGTGAAGGAGTCGGACAGGGGTACAATCAGCCCCAGCATTTT. As protein: CASSEGVGQGYNQPQHF.

This clonotype was found many times. This chain connects TRBV7-3 to TRBJ2-7, with 8 positions matching TRBD2. V gave up 3 bases and J gave up 5 bases; unmatched junction bases: 9. CDR3 size: 15 residues. Looked up from germline, CDR1 is SGHTA and CDR2 is FQGTGA. CDR3 loop: CASSLRAGAGDEQYF. CDR3 sequence (DNA): TGTGCCAGCAGCTTGAGAGCGGGGGCCGGGGACGAGCAGTACTTC.

The sample holds many counts of this clonotype. The CDR3 DNA sequence: TGCAGTGTCCCATTGCGGGGGGGCGGTGGTACGCAGTATTTT. The encoded protein is CSVPLRGGGGTQYF. The genes are TRBV20-1 and TRBJ2-3, with 9 nucleotides matching TRBD2. The length of the CDR3 is 14 residues. The trim removed 7 bases at V and 8 bases at J, leaving 13 bases unmatched. Per germline, CDR1 DFQATT and CDR2 SNEGSKA (reference sequence).

Points on this clonotype: Relative to the germline gene, one junction end is altered; a read error may explain this. The chain is built from TRBV6-1 and TRBJ2-7, with 13 bases matching TRBD2. The length of the CDR3 is 15 residues. Germline CDR1 and CDR2: MNHNS and SASEGT. CDR3 residues: CASSVSGTSGAEQCF. The CDR3 bases are TGTGCCAGCAGTGTATCCGGGACTAGCGGGGCCGAGCAGTGCTTC.

As to this clonotype: A much larger clone sits a single nucleotide away, making a read error possible. This chain connects TRBV27 to TRBJ2-7, with a tentative D call TRBD2 (6 bases). Looked up from germline, CDR1 is MNHEY and CDR2 is SMNVEV (reference sequence). The CDR3 covers 16 residues. With 5 bases removed from V and 1 base from J, the gap between germline ends came to 18 bases. In DNA, the CDR3 is TGTGCCAGCAGTCCGAGTTGGGGGGATAGGTCCTACGAGCAGTACTTC. This gives the protein CASSPSWGDRSYEQYF.

Concerning this clonotype itself: One end of the junction is discordant with germline, which a read error may explain. The chain carries TRBV29-1 and TRBJ2-5; 9 nucleotides agree with TRBD2. CDR1 is SQVTM, CDR2 ANQGSEA, per germline. The CDR3 contains 16 residues. The chain's CDR3 is CSVEKLAGAFQETKYF. CDR3 in DNA: TGCAGCGTTGAAAAATTAGCGGGGGCGTTCCAAGAGACCAAGTACTTC.

This chain joins TRBV6-1 and TRBJ1-2, with 11 bases matching TRBD1. Germline CDR1 MNHNS, CDR2 SASEGT. The junction had 4 bases not matched to a gene; V was cut back by 6 bases and J by 4 bases. The CDR3 totals 14 residues. CDR3 amino acids: CASRDRGRLYGYTF. For the CDR3, the DNA is TGTGCCAGCAGGGACAGGGGGCGTCTCTATGGCTACACCTTC.

This clonotype has at least ten counts. The chain combines TRBV7-9 with TRBJ1-1, with D possibly TRBD1 on 5 matching bases. Germline V gene lookup returns CDR1 SEHNR and CDR2 FQNEAQ (reference sequence). Deletions cut 1 base from V and 11 bases from J, with 17 bases between. CDR3 length: 14 amino acids. CDR3 loop: CASSLGRDHLTAFF. CDR3 DNA sequence: TGTGCCAGCAGCTTAGGACGGGACCACCTTACGGCTTTCTTT.

In its sample, this clonotype was seen many times. The rearrangement uses TRBV7-9 and TRBJ1-2, with unresolved D. The CDR3 has 11 amino acids. Germline assignment: CDR1 SEHNR and CDR2 FQNEAQ (reference sequence). Trimming removed 6 bases at V and 8 bases at J, with 10 bases between. This CDR3 is CASSWDQGYTF. For the CDR3, the DNA is TGTGCCAGCAGTTGGGATCAGGGCTACACCTTC.

The genes are TRBV10-3 and TRBJ2-7; D remains ambiguous. CDR1 and CDR2 from the germline V gene are ENHRY and SYGVKD. Trimming took 6 bases from V and 4 from J, leaving 13 bases between them. CDR3 length equals 13 residues. CDR3 DNA: TGTGCCATCAGAAATAATACAGATTACGAGCAGTACTTC. Its protein product is CAIRNNTDYEQYF.

This clonotype was detected many times. The V and J genes are TRBV19 and TRBJ1-1; D is unresolved. This CDR3 is 13 amino acids long. Germline CDR1 LNHDA, CDR2 SQIVND (reference sequence). V lost 2 bases to trimming and J lost 1 base, with 5 bases between them. The CDR3 bases are TGTGCCAGTAGTATAAAGGGGAACACTGAAGCTTTCTTT. Translating gives CASSIKGNTEAFF.

This clonotype was found many times. The chain links TRBV7-6 to TRBJ1-3, with a weak D call TRBD1 (6 bases). The germline V and J ends were trimmed by 5 bases and 2 bases, with 10 bases remaining between them. CDR1 and CDR2 (germline): SGHVS, FNYEAQ. The CDR3 has 14 amino acids. As DNA, the CDR3 is TGTGCCAGCAGCCCTAGGGGGGCTGGAAACACCATATATTTT. Protein product: CASSPRGAGNTIYF.

The rearrangement joins TRBV3-1 to TRBJ2-1; 8 bases are shared with TRBD2. J gave up 5 bases and V 4 bases, and 10 bases lay outside the gene matches. This CDR3 is 16 amino acids long. Germline CDR1 and CDR2: LGHDT and YNNKEL (reference sequence). The CDR3 DNA is TGTGCCAGCAGCCCGATCAGCGGGGGTGTGAACAATGAGCAGTTCTTC. Its protein is CASSPISGGVNNEQFF.

This clonotype was found a few times. The chain is built from TRBV12-3 or TRBV12-4 and TRBJ2-4, with D maybe TRBD1 (5 bases). This CDR3 contains 13 residues. V was trimmed by 8 bases and J by 8 bases, leaving 16 bases between them. CDR3 sequence: CASCSQGVDIQYF. The CDR3 DNA reads TGTGCCAGCTGTTCTCAGGGTGTGGACATTCAGTACTTC.

Many counts were recorded for this clonotype. J is TRBJ1-1 and V is TRBV19; perhaps TRBD1 as D (5 bases). Germline CDR1 LNHDA, CDR2 SQIVND (reference sequence). The CDR3 contains 16 residues. Between the trimmed V and J ends, which lost 5 bases and 1 base, there was a span of 17 bases. The CDR3 DNA reads TGTGCCAGTAGTGATACCGTTTGGAGGGGGAACACTGAAGCTTTCTTT. Translated, it gives CASSDTVWRGNTEAFF.

This clonotype was found many times. V usage is TRBV5-1 and J usage is TRBJ1-2; D is unclear. Germline values: CDR1 SGHRS, CDR2 YFSETQ. This CDR3 is 14 amino acids long. Trimming took 3 bases from V and 2 from J, leaving 11 bases between them. CDR3 sequence reads: CASSWTARNYGYTF. The CDR3 nucleotides read TGCGCCAGCAGCTGGACGGCGCGGAACTATGGCTACACCTTC.

The CDR3 DNA is TGTGCCAGCAGTTACCAACAGGGAGGCAACACTGAAGCTTTCTTT. Its translation: CASSYQQGGNTEAFF. The chain couples TRBV12-3 or TRBV12-4 to TRBJ1-1; D may be TRBD1 (6 bases). The V and J ends lost 4 bases and 2 bases respectively, with 14 bases between them. This CDR3 spans 15 amino acids.

This clonotype was observed at least ten times. The genes are TRBV12-3 or TRBV12-4 and TRBJ1-2; no definite D call. Trimming cost V 3 bases and J 4 bases, with 9 bases left between them. The CDR3 sequence is 13 residues long. The CDR3 spells CASSFGQAYGYTF. The CDR3 bases are TGTGCCAGCAGTTTCGGGCAGGCCTATGGCTACACCTTC.

At least ten counts were recorded for this clonotype. V and J are TRBV20-1 and TRBJ2-5; TRBD2 agrees at 9 bases. The CDR3 is made up of 12 amino acids. The V and J ends lost 1 base and 9 bases, in that order; junction bases with no gene match: 3. CDR1 is DFQATT, CDR2 SNEGSKA, per germline (reference sequence). CDR3: CSARVGGGAQYF. For the CDR3, the DNA is TGCAGTGCTAGAGTGGGCGGGGGGGCCCAGTACTTC.